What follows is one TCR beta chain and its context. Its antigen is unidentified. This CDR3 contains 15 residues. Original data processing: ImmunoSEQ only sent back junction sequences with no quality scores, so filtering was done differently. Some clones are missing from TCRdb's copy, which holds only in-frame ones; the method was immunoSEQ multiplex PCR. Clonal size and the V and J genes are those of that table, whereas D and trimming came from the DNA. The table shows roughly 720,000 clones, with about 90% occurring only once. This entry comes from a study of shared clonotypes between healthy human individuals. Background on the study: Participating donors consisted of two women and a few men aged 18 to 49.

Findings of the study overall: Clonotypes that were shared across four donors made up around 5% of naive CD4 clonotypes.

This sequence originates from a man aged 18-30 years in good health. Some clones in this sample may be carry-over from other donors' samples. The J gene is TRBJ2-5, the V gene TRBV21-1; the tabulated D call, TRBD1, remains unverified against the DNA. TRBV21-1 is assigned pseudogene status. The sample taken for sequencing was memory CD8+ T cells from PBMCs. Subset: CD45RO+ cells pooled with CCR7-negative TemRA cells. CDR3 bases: TGTGCCAGCAGCAAAGAAAGAAACAGCAAAGAGACCCAGTACTTC. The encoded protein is CASSKERNSKETQYF.